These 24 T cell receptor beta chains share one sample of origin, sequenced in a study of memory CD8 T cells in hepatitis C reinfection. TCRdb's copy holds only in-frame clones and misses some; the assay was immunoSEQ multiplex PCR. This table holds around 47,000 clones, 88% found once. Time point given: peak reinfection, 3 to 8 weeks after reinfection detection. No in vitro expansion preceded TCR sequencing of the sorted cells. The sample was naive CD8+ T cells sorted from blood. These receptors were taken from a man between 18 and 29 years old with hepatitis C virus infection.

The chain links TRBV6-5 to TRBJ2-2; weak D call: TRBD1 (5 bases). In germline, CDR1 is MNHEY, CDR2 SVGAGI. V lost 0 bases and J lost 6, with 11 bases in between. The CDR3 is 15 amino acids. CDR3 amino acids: CASSYSNRQSGELFF. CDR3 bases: TGTGCCAGCAGTTACTCAAACCGACAGTCCGGGGAGCTGTTTTTT.

Here the CDR3 reads CASSEQGWDYGYTF. The DNA for the CDR3 is TGTGCCAGCAGTGAACAGGGATGGGACTATGGCTACACCTTC. The genes are TRBV6-1 and TRBJ1-2; D possibly corresponds to TRBD1 (5 bases). CDR1 and CDR2 from the germline V gene are MNHNS and SASEGT. Trimming cost V 2 bases and J 3 bases, with 10 bases left between them. CDR3 length: 14 residues.

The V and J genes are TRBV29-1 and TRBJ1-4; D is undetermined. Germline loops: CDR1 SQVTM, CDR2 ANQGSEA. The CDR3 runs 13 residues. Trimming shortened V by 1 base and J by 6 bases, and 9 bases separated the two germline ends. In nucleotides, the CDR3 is TGCAGCGTTGAAGTCGGTACCTATGAAAAACTGTTTTTT. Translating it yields CSVEVGTYEKLFF.

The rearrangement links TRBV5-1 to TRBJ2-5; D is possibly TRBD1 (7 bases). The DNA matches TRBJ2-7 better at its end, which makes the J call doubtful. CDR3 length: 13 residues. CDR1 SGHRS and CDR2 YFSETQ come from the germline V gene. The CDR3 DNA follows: TGCGCCAGCGCCCAGGGGGGAGTCGCCGAGCAGTACTTC. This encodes CASAQGGVAEQYF.

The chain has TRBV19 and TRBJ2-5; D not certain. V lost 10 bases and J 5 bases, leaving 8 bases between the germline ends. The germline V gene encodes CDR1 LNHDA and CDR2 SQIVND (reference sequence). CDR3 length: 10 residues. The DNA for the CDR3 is TGTGCCACTGCCGCGGAGACCCAGTACTTC. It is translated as CATAAETQYF.

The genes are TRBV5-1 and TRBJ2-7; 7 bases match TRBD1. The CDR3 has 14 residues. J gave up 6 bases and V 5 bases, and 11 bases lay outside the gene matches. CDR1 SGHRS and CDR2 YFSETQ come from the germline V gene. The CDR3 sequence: CASSPSTGSAEQYF. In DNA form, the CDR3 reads TGCGCCAGCAGTCCTTCGACAGGGTCGGCCGAGCAGTACTTC.

The CDR3 bases are TGTGCCAGCTCACCCGGGACTAGCGGGAGGGAAGAGCAGTACTTC. This translates into CASSPGTSGREEQYF. The V and J genes are TRBV18 and TRBJ2-7; 16 bases match TRBD2. This CDR3 has 15 residues. Per the germline V gene, CDR1 is KGHSH and CDR2 is LQKENI. Trimming at V came to 3 bases and at J to 7 bases, leaving 3 bases not matched to a gene.

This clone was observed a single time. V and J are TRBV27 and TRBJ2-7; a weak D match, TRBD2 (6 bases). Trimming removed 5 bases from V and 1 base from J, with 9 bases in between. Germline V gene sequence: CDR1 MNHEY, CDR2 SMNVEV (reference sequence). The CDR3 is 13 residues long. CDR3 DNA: TGTGCCAGCAGTCCAGGGAGGTCCTACGAGCAGTACTTC. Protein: CASSPGRSYEQYF.

The CDR3 sequence: CASSLTTSGTGELFF. The CDR3 DNA follows: TGTGCCAGCAGCCTCACGACTAGCGGTACCGGGGAGCTGTTTTTT. The chain links TRBV7-9 to TRBJ2-2; 9 positions match TRBD2. V lost 5 bases and J lost 5; bases outside the gene matches: 6. The CDR3 length is 15 residues. Germline-derived CDR1 and CDR2 are SEHNR and FQNEAQ (reference sequence).

Here the CDR3 DNA reads TGTGCCAGCAGCTTAGAGTACGGGAGGGCTAATGAGCAGTTCTTC. Translating it yields CASSLEYGRANEQFF. V is TRBV11-2 and J is TRBJ2-1; 8 nucleotides agree with TRBD2. V lost 0 bases and J lost 7; bases outside the gene matches: 5. Germline V gene sequence: CDR1 SGHAT, CDR2 FQNNGV. CDR3 length: 15 amino acids.

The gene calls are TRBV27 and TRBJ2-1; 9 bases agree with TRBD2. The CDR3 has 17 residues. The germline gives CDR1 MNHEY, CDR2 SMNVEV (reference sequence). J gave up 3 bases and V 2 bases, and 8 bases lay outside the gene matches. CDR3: CASSLVAGGPLYNEQFF. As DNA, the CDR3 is TGTGCCAGCAGTTTAGTGGCGGGGGGGCCTCTCTACAATGAGCAGTTCTTC.

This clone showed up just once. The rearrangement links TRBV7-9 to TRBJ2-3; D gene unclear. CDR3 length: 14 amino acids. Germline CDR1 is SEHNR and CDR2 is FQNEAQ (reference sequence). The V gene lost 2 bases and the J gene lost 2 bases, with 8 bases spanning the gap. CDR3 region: CASSLLVVTDTQYF. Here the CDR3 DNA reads TGTGCCAGCAGCTTATTAGTGGTCACAGATACGCAGTATTTT.

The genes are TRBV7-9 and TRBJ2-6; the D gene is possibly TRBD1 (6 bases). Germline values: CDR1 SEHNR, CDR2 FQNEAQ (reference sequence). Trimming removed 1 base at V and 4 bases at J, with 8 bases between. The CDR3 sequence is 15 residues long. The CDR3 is CASSLGGTGANVLTF. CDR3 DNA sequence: TGTGCCAGCAGCTTAGGGGGGACAGGGGCCAACGTCCTGACTTTC.

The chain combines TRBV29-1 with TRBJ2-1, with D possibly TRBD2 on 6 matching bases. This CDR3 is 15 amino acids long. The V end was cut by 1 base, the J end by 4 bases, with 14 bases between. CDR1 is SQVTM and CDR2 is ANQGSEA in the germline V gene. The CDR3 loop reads CSVEVGAGSYNEQFF. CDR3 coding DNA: TGCAGCGTTGAAGTAGGCGCGGGGTCTTACAATGAGCAGTTCTTC.

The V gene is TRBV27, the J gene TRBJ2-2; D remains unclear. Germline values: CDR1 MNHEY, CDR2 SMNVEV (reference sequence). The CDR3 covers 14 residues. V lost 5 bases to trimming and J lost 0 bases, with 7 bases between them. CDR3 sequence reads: CASSPTSNTGELFF. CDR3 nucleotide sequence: TGTGCCAGCAGTCCTACCTCGAACACCGGGGAGCTGTTTTTT.

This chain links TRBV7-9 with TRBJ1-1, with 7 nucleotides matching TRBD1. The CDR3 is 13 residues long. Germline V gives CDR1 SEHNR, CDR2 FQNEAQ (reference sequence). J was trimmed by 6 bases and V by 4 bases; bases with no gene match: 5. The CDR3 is CASSSWDSSEAFF. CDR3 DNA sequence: TGTGCCAGCAGCTCGTGGGACAGCTCTGAAGCTTTCTTT.

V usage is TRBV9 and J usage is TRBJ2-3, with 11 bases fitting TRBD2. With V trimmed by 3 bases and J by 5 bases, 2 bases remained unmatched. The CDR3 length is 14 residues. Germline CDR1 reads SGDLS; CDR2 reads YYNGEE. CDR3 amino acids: CASSGGLAEDTQYF. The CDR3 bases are TGTGCCAGCAGCGGGGGACTAGCGGAAGATACGCAGTATTTT.

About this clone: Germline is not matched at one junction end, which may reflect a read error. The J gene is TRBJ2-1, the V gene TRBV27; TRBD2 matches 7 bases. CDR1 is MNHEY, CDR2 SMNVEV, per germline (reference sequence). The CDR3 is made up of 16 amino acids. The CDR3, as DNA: TGTGCCAGCAGTCCTTCTAGCGGTCCGTCTTACAATGGGCAGTTCTTC. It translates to CASSPSSGPSYNGQFF.

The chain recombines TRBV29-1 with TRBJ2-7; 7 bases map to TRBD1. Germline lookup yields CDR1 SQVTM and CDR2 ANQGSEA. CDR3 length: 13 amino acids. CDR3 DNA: TGCCCTCGACCCCGGGACAGCGCGATCGAGCAGTACGTC. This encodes CPRPRDSAIEQYV.

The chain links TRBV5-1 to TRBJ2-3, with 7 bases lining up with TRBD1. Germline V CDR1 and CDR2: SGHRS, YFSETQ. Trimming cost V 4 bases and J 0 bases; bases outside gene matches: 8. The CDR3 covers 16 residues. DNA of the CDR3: TGCGCCAGCAGCCTCTTTGACAGGGCTAGCACAGATACGCAGTATTTT. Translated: CASSLFDRASTDTQYF.

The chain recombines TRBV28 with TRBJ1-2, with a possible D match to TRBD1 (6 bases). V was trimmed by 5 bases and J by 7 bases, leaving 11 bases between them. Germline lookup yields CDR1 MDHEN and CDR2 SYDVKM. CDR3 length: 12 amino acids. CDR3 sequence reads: CASSPTGFGYTF. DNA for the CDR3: TGTGCCAGCAGTCCCACAGGGTTTGGCTACACCTTC.

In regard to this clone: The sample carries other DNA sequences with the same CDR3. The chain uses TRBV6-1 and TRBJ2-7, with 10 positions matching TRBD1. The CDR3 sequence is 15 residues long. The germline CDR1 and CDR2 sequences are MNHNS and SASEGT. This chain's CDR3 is CASSEEGTGAYEQYV. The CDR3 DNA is TGCGCCAGCAGTGAAGAAGGGACAGGGGCCTACGAGCAGTACGTC.

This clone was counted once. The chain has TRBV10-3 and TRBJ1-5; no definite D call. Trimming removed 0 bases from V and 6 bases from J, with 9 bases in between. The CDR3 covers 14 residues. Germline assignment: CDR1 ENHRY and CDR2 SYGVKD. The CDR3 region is CAISESKLVQPQHF. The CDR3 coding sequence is TGTGCCATCAGTGAGTCGAAGCTAGTTCAGCCCCAGCATTTT.

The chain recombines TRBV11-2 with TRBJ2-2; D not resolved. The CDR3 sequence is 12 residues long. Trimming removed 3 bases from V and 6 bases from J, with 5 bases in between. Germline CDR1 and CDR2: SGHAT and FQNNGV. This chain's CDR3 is CASSFPSGELFF. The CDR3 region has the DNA TGTGCCAGCAGCTTCCCGTCCGGGGAGCTGTTTTTT. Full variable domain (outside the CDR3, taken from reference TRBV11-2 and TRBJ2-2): EAGVAQSPRYKIIEKRQSVAFWCNPISGHATLYWYQQILGQGPKLLIQFQNNGVVDDSQLPKDRFSAERLKGVDSTLKIQPAKLEDSAVYLCASSFPSGELFFGEGSRLTVL.